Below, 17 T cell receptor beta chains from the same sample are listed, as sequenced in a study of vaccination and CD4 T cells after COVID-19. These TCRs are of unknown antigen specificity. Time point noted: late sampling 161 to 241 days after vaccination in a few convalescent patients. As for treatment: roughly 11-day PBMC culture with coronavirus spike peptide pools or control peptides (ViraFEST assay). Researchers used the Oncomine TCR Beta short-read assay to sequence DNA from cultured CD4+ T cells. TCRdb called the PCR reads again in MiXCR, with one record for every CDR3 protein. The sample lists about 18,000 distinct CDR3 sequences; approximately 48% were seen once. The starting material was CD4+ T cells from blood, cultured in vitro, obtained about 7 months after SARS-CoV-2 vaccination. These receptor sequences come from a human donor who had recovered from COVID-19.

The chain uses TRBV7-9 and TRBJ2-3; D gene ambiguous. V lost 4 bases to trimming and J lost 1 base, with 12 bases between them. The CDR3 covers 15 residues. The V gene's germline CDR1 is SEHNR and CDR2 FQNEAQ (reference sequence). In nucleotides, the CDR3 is TGTGCCAGCAGCTCACACACGCTTCGCACAGATACGCAGTATTTT. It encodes CASSSHTLRTDTQYF. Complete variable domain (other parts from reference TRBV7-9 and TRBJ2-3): DTGVSQNPRHKITKRGQNVTFRCDPISEHNRLYWYRQTLGQGPEFLTYFQNEAQLEKSRLLSDRFSAERPKGSFSTLEIQRTEQGDSAMYLCASSSHTLRTDTQYFGPGTRLTVL.

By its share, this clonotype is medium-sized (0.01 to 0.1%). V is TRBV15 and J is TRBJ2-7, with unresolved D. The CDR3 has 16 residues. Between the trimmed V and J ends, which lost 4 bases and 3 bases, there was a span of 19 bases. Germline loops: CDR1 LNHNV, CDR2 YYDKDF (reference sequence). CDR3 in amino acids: CATSTVTETLYYEQYF. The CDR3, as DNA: TGTGCCACCAGCACTGTTACGGAGACCCTTTACTACGAGCAGTACTTC.

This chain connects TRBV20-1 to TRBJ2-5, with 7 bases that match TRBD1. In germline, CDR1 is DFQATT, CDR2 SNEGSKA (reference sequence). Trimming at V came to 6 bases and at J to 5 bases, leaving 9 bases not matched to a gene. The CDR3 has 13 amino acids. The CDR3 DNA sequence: TGCAGTGCACCACGACAGGGTGAGGAGACCCAGTACTTC. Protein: CSAPRQGEETQYF.

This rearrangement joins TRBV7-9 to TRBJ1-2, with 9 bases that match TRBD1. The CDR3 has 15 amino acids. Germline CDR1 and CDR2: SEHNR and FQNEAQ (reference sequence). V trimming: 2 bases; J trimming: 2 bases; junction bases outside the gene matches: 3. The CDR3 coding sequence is TGTGCCAGCAGCTTATCGGACAGGGGAAACTATGGCTACACCTTC. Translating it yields CASSLSDRGNYGYTF.

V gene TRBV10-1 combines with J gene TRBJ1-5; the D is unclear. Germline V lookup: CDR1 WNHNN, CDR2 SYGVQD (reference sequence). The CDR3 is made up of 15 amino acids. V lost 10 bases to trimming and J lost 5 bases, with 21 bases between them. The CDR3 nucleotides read TGCGCCATCAAAATCGGGCGACAAGTATATCAGCCCCAGCATTTT. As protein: CAIKIGRQVYQPQHF.

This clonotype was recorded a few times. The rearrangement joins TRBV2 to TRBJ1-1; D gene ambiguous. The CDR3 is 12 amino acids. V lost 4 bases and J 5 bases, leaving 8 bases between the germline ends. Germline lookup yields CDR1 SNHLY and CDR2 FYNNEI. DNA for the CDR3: TGTGCCAGCAGTGGCGGCGGGACTGAAGCTTTCTTT. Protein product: CASSGGGTEAFF.

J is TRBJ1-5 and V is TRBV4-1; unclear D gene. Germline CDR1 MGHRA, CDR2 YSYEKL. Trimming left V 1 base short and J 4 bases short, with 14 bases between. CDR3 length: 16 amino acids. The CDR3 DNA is TGCGCCAGCAGCCAAGCCGGCAAGGGTAGGAATCAGCCCCAGCATTTT. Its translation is CASSQAGKGRNQPQHF.

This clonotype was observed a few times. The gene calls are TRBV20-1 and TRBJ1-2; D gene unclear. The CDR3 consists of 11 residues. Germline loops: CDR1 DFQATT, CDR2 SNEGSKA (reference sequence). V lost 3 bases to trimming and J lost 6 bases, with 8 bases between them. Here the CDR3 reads CSASGSNGYTF. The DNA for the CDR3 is TGCAGTGCTAGCGGGTCAAATGGCTACACCTTC.

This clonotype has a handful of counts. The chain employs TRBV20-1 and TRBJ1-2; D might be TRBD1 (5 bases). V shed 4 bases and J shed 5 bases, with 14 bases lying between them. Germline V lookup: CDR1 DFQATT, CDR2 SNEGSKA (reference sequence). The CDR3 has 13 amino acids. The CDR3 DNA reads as TGCAGTGCTACAGGGTTTCTGGGGTATGGCTACACCTTC. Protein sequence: CSATGFLGYGYTF.

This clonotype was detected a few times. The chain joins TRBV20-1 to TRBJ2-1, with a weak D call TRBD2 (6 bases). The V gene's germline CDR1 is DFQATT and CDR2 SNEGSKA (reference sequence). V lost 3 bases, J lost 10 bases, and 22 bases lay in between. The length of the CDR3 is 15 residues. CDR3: CSASHSHLPGEEQFF. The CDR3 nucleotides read TGCAGTGCTAGTCATTCCCACCTACCGGGGGAGGAGCAGTTCTTC.

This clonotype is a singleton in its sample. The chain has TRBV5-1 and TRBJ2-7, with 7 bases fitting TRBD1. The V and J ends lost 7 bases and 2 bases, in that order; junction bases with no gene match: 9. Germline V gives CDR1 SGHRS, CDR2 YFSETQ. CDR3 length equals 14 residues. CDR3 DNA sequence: TGCGCCAGCCGACCCGGGACAGTAGCCTACGAGCAGTACTTC. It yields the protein CASRPGTVAYEQYF.

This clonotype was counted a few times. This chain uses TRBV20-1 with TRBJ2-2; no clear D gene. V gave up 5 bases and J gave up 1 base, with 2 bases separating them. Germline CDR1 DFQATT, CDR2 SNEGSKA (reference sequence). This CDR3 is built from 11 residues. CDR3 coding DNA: TGCAGTGCTGGGAACACCGGGGAGCTGTTTTTT. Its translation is CSAGNTGELFF.

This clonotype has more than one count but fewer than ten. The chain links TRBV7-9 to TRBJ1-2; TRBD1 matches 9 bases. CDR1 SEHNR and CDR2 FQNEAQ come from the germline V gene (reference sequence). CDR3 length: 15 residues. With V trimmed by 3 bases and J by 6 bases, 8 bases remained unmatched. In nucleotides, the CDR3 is TGTGCCAGCAGCTTGAGGACAGGGGCTACTGATGGCTACACCTTC. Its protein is CASSLRTGATDGYTF.

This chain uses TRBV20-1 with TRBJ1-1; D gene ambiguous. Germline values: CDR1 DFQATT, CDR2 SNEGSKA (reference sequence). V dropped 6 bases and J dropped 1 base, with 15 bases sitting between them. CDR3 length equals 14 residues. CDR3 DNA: TGCAGTGCAGAAGAGATGTATACGAACACTGAAGCTTTCTTT. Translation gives CSAEEMYTNTEAFF.

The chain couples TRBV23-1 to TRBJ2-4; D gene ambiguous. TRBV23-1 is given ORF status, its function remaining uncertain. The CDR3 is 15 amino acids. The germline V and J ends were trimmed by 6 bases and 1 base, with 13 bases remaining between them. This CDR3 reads CASSRTGPAKNIQYF. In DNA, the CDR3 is TGCGCCAGCAGCCGGACCGGGCCCGCCAAAAACATTCAGTACTTC.

DNA of the CDR3: TGCAGTGCTAGAATATGGGAGATAAGGTCCTACGAGCAGTACTTC. Protein sequence: CSARIWEIRSYEQYF. The J gene is TRBJ2-7, the V gene TRBV20-1, with D possibly matching TRBD2 (5 bases). Germline V gene data show CDR1 as DFQATT and CDR2 as SNEGSKA (reference sequence). Trimming stripped 2 bases from V and 1 base from J, with 15 bases between. The CDR3 runs to 15 residues.

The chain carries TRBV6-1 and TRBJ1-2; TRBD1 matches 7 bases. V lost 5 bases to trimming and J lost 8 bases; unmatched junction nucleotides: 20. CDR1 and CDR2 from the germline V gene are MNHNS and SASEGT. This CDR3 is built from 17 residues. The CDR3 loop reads CASSPRTGLGRPLGYTF. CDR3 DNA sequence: TGTGCCAGCAGTCCCCGGACAGGTTTAGGAAGGCCCCTAGGCTACACCTTC.